This T cell receptor (beta chain) originates from a study of T cell repertoires in cytomegalovirus infection (dated by TCRdb to the late 2010s). Background on the whole study: Donor HLA type was relevant to the analysis, as public TCR beta signatures indicated carriage of CMV infection together with the matching HLA type. General conclusions and limits of the study: In both this cohort and an independent cohort of under 450 donors, the cumulative frequency of public TCR beta family members distinguished carriers of CMV infection plus the relevant HLA type. The ex vivo response was dominated by HLA-C-restricted CMV-specific TCR beta clonotypes, which also provided the single most frequent clonotype in two of eight donors.

Sequencing used an Illumina HiSeq 1500. Using fastp at Q25 and MiXCR, TCRdb reprocessed the public reads and kept productive beta chains. For every CDR3 protein sequence, its rows merge into one entry that carries the most common genes and DNA. The sample contains hundreds of thousands of distinct CDR3 sequences, less than 20% of them found a single time. About 10% of the sample goes to the ten largest clones. Between the V and J ends, shortened by 3 bases and 4 bases respectively, the junction contains 5 bases. There are 12 amino acids in the CDR3, from cysteine to phenylalanine inclusive. Only CDR3 DNA remains: 36 bases, in frame from the first base. In the germline V gene, CDR1 corresponds to SGHVS and CDR2 to FQNEAQ. The table lists this clonotype with many counts. Its antigen specificity is not known. Base quality data are lacking; no much larger clone is found one base away.

Material for sequencing was PBMCs. In this chain, TRBV7-8 is recombined with TRBJ2-3; no D gene can be assigned with confidence. The sequence derives from a human donor in good health (CMV status not recorded). Some clones in this sample may be carry-over from other donors' samples. The CDR3: CASSFSSDTQYF. DNA sequence: TGTGCCAGCAGCTTTTCCTCAGATACGCAGTATTTT.